This T cell receptor beta chain was retrieved from a study of blood T cell repertoires in COVID-19. For the study at large: Nucleic acid was either cDNA or gDNA, and it came from T cells, B-cell-depleted T cells, or PBMCs.

Enrolled through a virtual design, the participants were between roughly 18 and 100 years of age and came from about two dozen US areas. Donors of Cohort 3 who recovered were those that had two negative PCRs, clearance, or symptom resolution. This clone was detected only once. Original processing notes: Researchers report that nucleated cell counts were estimated from reference gene primer amplification. TCRdb's table, derived via immunoSEQ multiplex PCR, lists solely in-frame clones and lacks some. V and J calls and clone size come straight from that table; D and trimming were deduced from the DNA. Among over 200,000 clones listed, 80% to 90% were seen once. Germline V gene lookup returns CDR1 SGDLS and CDR2 YYNGEE. With 0 bases removed from V and 9 bases from J, the gap between germline ends came to 10 bases. The length of the CDR3 is 13 residues.

The sequence came from a middle-aged man who had recovered from COVID-19. Sequencing was carried out using PBMCs or T cells enriched from blood (not recorded which). The chain links TRBV9 to TRBJ2-1; D might be TRBD1 (5 bases). CDR3 DNA: TGTGCCAGCAGCGTAGGGGGCGGTCTTGAGCAGTTCTTC. Translation: CASSVGGGLEQFF.